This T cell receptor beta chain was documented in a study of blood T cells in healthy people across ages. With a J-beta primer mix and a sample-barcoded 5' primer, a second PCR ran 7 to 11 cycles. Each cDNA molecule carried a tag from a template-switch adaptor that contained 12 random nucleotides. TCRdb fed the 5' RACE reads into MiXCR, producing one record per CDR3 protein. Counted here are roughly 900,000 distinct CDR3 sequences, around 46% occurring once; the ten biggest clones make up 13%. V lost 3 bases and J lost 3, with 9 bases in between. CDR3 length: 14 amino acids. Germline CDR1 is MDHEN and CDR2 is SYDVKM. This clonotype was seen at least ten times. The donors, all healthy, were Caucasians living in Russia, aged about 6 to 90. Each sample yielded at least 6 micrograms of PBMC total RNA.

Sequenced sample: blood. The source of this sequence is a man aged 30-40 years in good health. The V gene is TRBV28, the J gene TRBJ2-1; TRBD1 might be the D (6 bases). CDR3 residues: CASSLADSYNEQFF. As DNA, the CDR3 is TGTGCCAGCAGTTTGGCGGACAGCTACAATGAGCAGTTCTTC.